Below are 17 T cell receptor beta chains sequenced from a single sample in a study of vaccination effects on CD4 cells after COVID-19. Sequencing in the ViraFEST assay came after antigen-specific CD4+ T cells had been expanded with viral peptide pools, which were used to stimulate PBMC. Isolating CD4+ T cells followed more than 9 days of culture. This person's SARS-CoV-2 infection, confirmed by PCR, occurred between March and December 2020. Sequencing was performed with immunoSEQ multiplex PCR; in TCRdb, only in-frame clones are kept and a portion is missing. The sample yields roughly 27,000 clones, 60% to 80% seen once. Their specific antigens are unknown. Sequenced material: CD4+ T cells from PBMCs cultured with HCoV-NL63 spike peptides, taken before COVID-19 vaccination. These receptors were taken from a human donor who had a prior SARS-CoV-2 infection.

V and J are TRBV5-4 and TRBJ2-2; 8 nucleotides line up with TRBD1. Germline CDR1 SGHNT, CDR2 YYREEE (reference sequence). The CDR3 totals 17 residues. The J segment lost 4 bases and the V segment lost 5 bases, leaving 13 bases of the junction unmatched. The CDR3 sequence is CASSRGLQGATTGELFF. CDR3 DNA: TGTGCCAGCAGTCGGGGACTTCAGGGGGCGACCACCGGGGAGCTGTTTTTT. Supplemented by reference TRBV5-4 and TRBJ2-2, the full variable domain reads ETGVTQSPTHLIKTRGQQVTLRCSSQSGHNTVSWYQQALGQGPQFIFQYYREEENGRGNFPPRFSGLQFPNYSSELNVNALELDDSALYLCASSRGLQGATTGELFFGEGSRLTVL.

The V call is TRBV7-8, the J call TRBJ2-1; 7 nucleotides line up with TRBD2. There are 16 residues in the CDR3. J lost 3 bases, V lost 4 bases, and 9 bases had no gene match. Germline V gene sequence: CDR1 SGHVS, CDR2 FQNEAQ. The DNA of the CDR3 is TGTGCCAGCAGCTCGTCCAGCGGGACTTTCTACAATGAGCAGTTCTTC. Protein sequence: CASSSSSGTFYNEQFF.

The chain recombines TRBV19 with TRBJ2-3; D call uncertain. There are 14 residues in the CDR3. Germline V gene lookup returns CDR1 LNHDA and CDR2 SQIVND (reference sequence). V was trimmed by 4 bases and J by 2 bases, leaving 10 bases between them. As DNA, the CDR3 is TGTGCCAGTAGTACGGTAGCTTTCACAGATACGCAGTATTTT. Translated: CASSTVAFTDTQYF.

The CDR3 spells CASSSPRAVLAKNIQYF. The DNA for the CDR3 is TGTGCCAGCAGTTCCCCTAGGGCGGTCCTAGCCAAAAACATTCAGTACTTC. The gene calls are TRBV7-8 and TRBJ2-4, with no clear D. The germline gives CDR1 SGHVS, CDR2 FQNEAQ. V gave up 6 bases and J gave up 0 bases, with 18 bases separating them. The CDR3 sequence is 17 residues long.

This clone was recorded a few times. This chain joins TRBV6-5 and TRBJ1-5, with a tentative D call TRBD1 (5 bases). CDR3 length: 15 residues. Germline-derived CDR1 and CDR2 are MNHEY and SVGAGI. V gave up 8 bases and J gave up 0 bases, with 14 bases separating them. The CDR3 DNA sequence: TGTGCCAGCGGGGCGGGGGGAAATAGCAATCAGCCCCAGCATTTT. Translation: CASGAGGNSNQPQHF.

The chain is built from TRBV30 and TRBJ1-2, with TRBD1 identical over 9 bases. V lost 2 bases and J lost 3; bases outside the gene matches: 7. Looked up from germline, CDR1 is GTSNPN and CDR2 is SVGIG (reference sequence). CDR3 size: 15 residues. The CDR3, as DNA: TGTGCCTGGAGTCGAACAGGGGGCGCAGACTATGGCTACACCTTC. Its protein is CAWSRTGGADYGYTF.

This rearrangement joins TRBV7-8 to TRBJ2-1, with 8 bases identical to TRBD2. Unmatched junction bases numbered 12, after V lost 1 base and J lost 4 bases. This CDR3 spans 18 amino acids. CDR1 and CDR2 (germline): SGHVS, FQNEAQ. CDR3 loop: CASSLDRRGRLLYNEQFF. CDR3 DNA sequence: TGTGCCAGCAGCTTAGATCGGCGCGGGAGGTTGTTATACAATGAGCAGTTCTTC.

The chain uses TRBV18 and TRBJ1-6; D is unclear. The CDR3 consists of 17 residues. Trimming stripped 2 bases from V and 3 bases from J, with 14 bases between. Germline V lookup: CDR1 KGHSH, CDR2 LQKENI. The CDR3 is CASSPRTQANYNSPLHF. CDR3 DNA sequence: TGTGCCAGCTCACCAAGGACCCAAGCCAACTATAATTCACCCCTCCACTTT.

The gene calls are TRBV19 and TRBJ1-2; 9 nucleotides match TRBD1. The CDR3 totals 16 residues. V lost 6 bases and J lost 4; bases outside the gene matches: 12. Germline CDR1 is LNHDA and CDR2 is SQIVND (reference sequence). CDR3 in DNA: TGTGCCAGTAGCATCCTCCCGGGACAGGGCCTCTATGGCTACACCTTC. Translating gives CASSILPGQGLYGYTF.

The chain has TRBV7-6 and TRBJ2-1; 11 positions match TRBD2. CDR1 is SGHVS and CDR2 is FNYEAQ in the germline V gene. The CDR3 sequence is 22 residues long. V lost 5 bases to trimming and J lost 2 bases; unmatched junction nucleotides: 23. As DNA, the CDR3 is TGTGCCAGCAGCCCGGAGGGCCCACTAGCGGGGGCACCCTTACCCACCTACAATGAGCAGTTCTTC. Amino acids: CASSPEGPLAGAPLPTYNEQFF.

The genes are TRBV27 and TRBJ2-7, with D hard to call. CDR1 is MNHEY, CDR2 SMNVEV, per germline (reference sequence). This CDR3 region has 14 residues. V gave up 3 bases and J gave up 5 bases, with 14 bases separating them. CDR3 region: CASSLYGYLDEQYF. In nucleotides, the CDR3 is TGTGCCAGCAGTTTGTACGGGTACTTAGACGAGCAGTACTTC.

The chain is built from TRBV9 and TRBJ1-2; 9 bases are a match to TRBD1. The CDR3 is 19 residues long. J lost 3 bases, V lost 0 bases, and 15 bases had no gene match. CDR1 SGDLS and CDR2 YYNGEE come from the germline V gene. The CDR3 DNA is TGTGCCAGCAGCGTAGCCGGGACAGGGAGGGGAGTGGGTCACTATGGCTACACCTTC. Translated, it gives CASSVAGTGRGVGHYGYTF.

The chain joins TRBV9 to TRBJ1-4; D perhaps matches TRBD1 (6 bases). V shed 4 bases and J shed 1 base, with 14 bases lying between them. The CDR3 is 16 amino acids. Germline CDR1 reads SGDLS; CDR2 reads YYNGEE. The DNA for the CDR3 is TGTGCCAGCAGCTCCTCCCGAGGGGGAACTAATGAAAAACTGTTTTTT. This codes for CASSSSRGGTNEKLFF.

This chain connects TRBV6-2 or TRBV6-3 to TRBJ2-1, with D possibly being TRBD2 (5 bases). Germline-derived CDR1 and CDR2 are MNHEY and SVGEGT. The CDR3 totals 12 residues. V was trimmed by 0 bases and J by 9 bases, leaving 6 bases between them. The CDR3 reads CASSYSGSEQFF. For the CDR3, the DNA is TGTGCCAGCAGTTACTCTGGGAGTGAGCAGTTCTTC.

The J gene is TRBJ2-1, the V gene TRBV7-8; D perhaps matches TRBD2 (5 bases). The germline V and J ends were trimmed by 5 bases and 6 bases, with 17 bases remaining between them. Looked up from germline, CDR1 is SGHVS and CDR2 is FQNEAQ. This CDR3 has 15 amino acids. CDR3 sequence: CASSLKSPGSNEQFF. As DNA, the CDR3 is TGTGCCAGCAGCCTAAAATCCCCGGGATCCAATGAGCAGTTCTTC. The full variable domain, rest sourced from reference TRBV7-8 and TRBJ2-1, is GAGVSQSPRYKVAKRGQDVALRCDPISGHVSLFWYQQALGQGPEFLTYFQNEAQLDKSGLPSDRFFAERPEGSVSTLKIQRTQQEDSAVYLCASSLKSPGSNEQFFGPGTRLTVL.

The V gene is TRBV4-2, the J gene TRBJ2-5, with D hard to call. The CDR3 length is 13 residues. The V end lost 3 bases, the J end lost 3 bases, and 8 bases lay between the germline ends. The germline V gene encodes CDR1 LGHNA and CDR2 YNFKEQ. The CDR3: CASSHEVEETQYF. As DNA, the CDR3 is TGTGCCAGCAGCCACGAGGTGGAAGAGACCCAGTACTTC.

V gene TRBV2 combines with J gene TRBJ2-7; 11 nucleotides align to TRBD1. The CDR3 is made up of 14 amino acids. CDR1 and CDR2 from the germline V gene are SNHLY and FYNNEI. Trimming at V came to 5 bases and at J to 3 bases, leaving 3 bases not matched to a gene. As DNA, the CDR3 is TGTGCCAGCAGTCTTGGGACAGGGGGCTACGAGCAGTACTTC. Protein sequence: CASSLGTGGYEQYF.